These 26 T cell receptor beta chains were all obtained from the same sample, sequenced in a study of T cells after yellow fever vaccination. TCRdb re-analysed the 5' RACE reads in MiXCR, keeping a single row per CDR3 protein. The sample contains over 150,000 distinct CDR3 sequences, roughly 6.2% of which appear only once. Specimen: CD4+ T cells sorted from PBMCs, collected on the day of the first yellow fever vaccination. Receptor source: a man aged 18-30 years who received the YFV17D yellow fever vaccine.

In its sample, this clonotype was seen a few times. The V call is TRBV6-5, the J call TRBJ2-5; 8 nucleotides agree with TRBD2. Germline V gene lookup returns CDR1 MNHEY and CDR2 SVGAGI. V shed 6 bases, J shed 4 bases, and the junction held 13 bases outside the gene matches. This CDR3 comprises 16 residues. DNA for the CDR3: TGTGCCAGCAGGCGATTAAGAGCGGGGGTTGGAGAGACCCAGTACTTC. Its translation is CASRRLRAGVGETQYF.

Ten or more counts support this clonotype. The rearrangement joins TRBV2 to TRBJ2-7; 8 bases fit TRBD1. The CDR3 contains 14 residues. Trimming at V came to 2 bases and at J to 2 bases, leaving 2 bases not matched to a gene. Per germline, CDR1 SNHLY and CDR2 FYNNEI. CDR3 in amino acids: CASSEQGATYEQYV. The CDR3 nucleotides read TGTGCCAGCAGTGAACAGGGGGCGACCTACGAGCAGTACGTC.

This clonotype has just a few counts. The chain has TRBV9 and TRBJ2-1; TRBD1 agrees at 8 bases. Germline V lookup: CDR1 SGDLS, CDR2 YYNGEE. The J segment lost 6 bases and the V segment lost 2 bases, leaving 16 bases of the junction unmatched. There are 18 residues in the CDR3. CDR3 sequence: CASSVRAAWQGASNEQFF. The CDR3 nucleotides are TGTGCCAGCAGCGTCCGCGCCGCGTGGCAGGGGGCAAGCAATGAGCAGTTCTTC.

Many counts were recorded for this clonotype. This chain joins TRBV7-9 and TRBJ1-1, with TRBD1 as a possible D gene (5 bases). V lost 3 bases to trimming and J lost 1 base, with 21 bases between them. The CDR3 contains 18 residues. Germline V gene lookup returns CDR1 SEHNR and CDR2 FQNEAQ (reference sequence). The CDR3 nucleotides read TGTGCCAGCAGCTTTCTCGGCGGGTATCCAGGGAAGAACACTGAAGCTTTCTTT. This sequence encodes CASSFLGGYPGKNTEAFF.

This clonotype was observed at least ten times. The J gene is TRBJ1-5, the V gene TRBV7-8; TRBD1 agrees at 9 bases. Germline CDR1 SGHVS, CDR2 FQNEAQ. V shed 4 bases and J 0 bases; nucleotides not matched to a gene: 7. CDR3 size: 17 residues. CDR3 DNA: TGTGCCAGCAGCTCAGGGACAGGGTCGTATAGCAATCAGCCCCAGCATTTT. This sequence encodes CASSSGTGSYSNQPQHF.

Here the CDR3 reads CASSLEMIGELFF. CDR3 nucleotides: TGTGCCAGCAGCTTAGAAATGATCGGGGAGCTGTTTTTT. The chain links TRBV7-8 to TRBJ2-2; D gene uncertain. This CDR3 has 13 amino acids. CDR1 is SGHVS, CDR2 FQNEAQ, per germline. V lost 1 base, J lost 7 bases, and 7 bases lay in between.

This clonotype was detected only a few times. The V call is TRBV6-5, the J call TRBJ1-1; TRBD1 matches 9 bases. Per the germline V gene, CDR1 is MNHEY and CDR2 is SVGAGI. The ends lost 4 bases at V and 7 bases at J; junction bases unmatched: 10. This CDR3 is 15 amino acids long. The CDR3 protein is CASSSPDRGIFEAFF. The DNA for the CDR3 is TGTGCCAGCAGTTCCCCCGACAGGGGGATTTTTGAAGCTTTCTTT.

This clonotype was observed many times. V and J are TRBV6-1 and TRBJ2-3; 13 bases map to TRBD2. Per germline, CDR1 MNHNS and CDR2 SASEGT. The CDR3 length is 16 residues. The J segment lost 0 bases and the V segment lost 8 bases, leaving 5 bases of the junction unmatched. The CDR3 here is CASRTSGGPSTDTQYF. The CDR3 region has the DNA TGTGCCAGCCGGACTAGCGGGGGACCAAGCACAGATACGCAGTATTTT.

Notes on this clonotype: A read error may explain this, as a much larger clone is one base away. The rearrangement links TRBV2 to TRBJ2-3, with a possible D match to TRBD2 (5 bases). The CDR3 length is 11 residues. Trimming took off 6 bases at V and 9 bases at J, with 10 bases between the two ends. Germline V lookup: CDR1 SNHLY, CDR2 FYNNEI. The CDR3 bases are TGTGCCAGCAGAGATGAGGGCACGCAGTATTTT. Residues: CASRDEGTQYF.

There are a few counts of this clonotype. A junction end diverges from the germline sequence, so it may reflect a read error. This chain uses TRBV7-7 with TRBJ2-1; D not certain. The CDR3 runs 16 residues. The germline V gene encodes CDR1 SSHAT and CDR2 FNYEAQ (reference sequence). The CDR3, as DNA: TGTGCTAGCAGCTTAAGTCGGTCCCCCTCCTACAATGAGCAGTTCTTC. Translation gives CASSLSRSPSYNEQFF.

The V call is TRBV25-1, the J call TRBJ1-2, with TRBD1 matching over 7 bases. V shed 1 base and J 4 bases; nucleotides not matched to a gene: 6. There are 15 residues in the CDR3. Germline lookup yields CDR1 MGHDK and CDR2 SYGVNS. In nucleotides, the CDR3 is TGTGCCAGCAGTGAATTGGAGGGGGCAGGCTATGGCTACACCTTC. It is translated as CASSELEGAGYGYTF.

This chain connects TRBV5-6 to TRBJ2-5, with 7 positions matching TRBD2. This CDR3 spans 15 amino acids. J gave up 0 bases and V 5 bases, and 7 bases lay outside the gene matches. The V gene's germline CDR1 is SGHDT and CDR2 YYEEEE. CDR3 region: CASSQDGGYQETQYF. CDR3 bases: TGTGCCAGCAGTCAAGACGGGGGGTACCAAGAGACCCAGTACTTC. Combining the CDR3 with reference TRBV5-6 and TRBJ2-5 gives the whole variable domain DAGVTQSPTHLIKTRGQQVTLRCSPKSGHDTVSWYQQALGQGPQFIFQYYEEEERQRGNFPDRFSGHQFPNYSSELNVNALLLGDSALYLCASSQDGGYQETQYFGPGTRLLVL.

The table lists this clonotype with many counts. The V call is TRBV6-1, the J call TRBJ1-5, with D uncertain. The germline CDR1 and CDR2 sequences are MNHNS and SASEGT. V was trimmed by 4 bases and J by 5 bases, leaving 12 bases between them. The CDR3 contains 14 residues. CDR3 DNA: TGTGCCAGCAGTGTACACTTAGAGGATCAGCCCCAGCATTTT. It encodes CASSVHLEDQPQHF.

This clonotype was found a few times. J is TRBJ1-6 and V is TRBV12-3 or TRBV12-4; no clear D gene. The CDR3 sequence is 13 residues long. Trimming stripped 4 bases from V and 9 bases from J, with 10 bases between. The CDR3 region has the DNA TGTGCCAGCAGTTACGGGGTTCGTTCACCCCTCCACTTT. Amino acid sequence: CASSYGVRSPLHF.

This clonotype occurred many times. The chain joins TRBV14 to TRBJ2-7; D gene uncertain. The V gene's germline CDR1 is SGHDN and CDR2 FVKESK. Deletions cut 3 bases from V and 2 bases from J, with 20 bases between. This CDR3 comprises 17 residues. CDR3 coding DNA: TGTGCCAGCAGCCACACCCCTTGGCCCACTCCGACCTACGAGCAGTACTTC. Its protein is CASSHTPWPTPTYEQYF.

This chain connects TRBV23-1 to TRBJ2-1; tentative D call: TRBD1 (6 bases). TRBV23-1 is an ORF for which the function is uncertain. V shed 0 bases and J shed 0 bases, with 9 bases lying between them. The CDR3 is made up of 16 amino acids. CDR3 in amino acids: CASSQSRGYSYNEQFF. The CDR3 nucleotides are TGCGCCAGCAGTCAATCGAGGGGGTACTCCTACAATGAGCAGTTCTTC.

In this sample, this clonotype turned up many times. V gene TRBV29-1 combines with J gene TRBJ1-3; D ambiguous. From germline, CDR1 is SQVTM and CDR2 ANQGSEA. Trimming took 7 bases from V and 0 from J, leaving 4 bases between them. The CDR3 covers 11 residues. The DNA of the CDR3 is TGCAGCGCAGACTCTGGAAACACCATATATTTT. It is translated as CSADSGNTIYF.

This clonotype has just a few counts. V gene TRBV7-2 combines with J gene TRBJ1-2; the D gene is possibly TRBD1 (5 bases). The germline V and J ends were trimmed by 1 base and 4 bases, with 13 bases remaining between them. There are 15 residues in the CDR3. Germline lookup yields CDR1 SGHTA and CDR2 FQGNSA. The chain's CDR3 is CASSLEQVGGYGYTF. The CDR3 DNA follows: TGTGCCAGCAGCTTAGAACAGGTCGGGGGCTATGGCTACACCTTC.

This clonotype came up a few times. The chain uses TRBV7-2 and TRBJ2-6, with TRBD1 matching over 8 bases. This CDR3 comprises 16 residues. Germline V lookup: CDR1 SGHTA, CDR2 FQGNSA. The junction had 4 bases not matched to a gene; V was cut back by 6 bases and J by 0 bases. DNA of the CDR3: TGTGCCAGCAGGGACAGGGTCTACTCTGGGGCCAACGTCCTGACTTTC. This translates into CASRDRVYSGANVLTF.

This clonotype was observed a handful of times. The J gene is TRBJ2-2, the V gene TRBV5-5, with unresolved D. The germline gives CDR1 SGHKS, CDR2 YYEKEE (reference sequence). This CDR3 has 15 amino acids. V dropped 0 bases and J dropped 2 bases, with 8 bases sitting between them. The CDR3 reads CASSLGQLNTGELFF. The CDR3 nucleotides are TGTGCCAGCAGCTTGGGGCAGTTAAACACCGGGGAGCTGTTTTTT. The whole variable domain, filled in from reference TRBV5-5 and TRBJ2-2, reads DAGVTQSPTHLIKTRGQQVTLRCSPISGHKSVSWYQQVLGQGPQFIFQYYEKEERGRGNFPDRFSARQFPNYSSELNVNALLLGDSALYLCASSLGQLNTGELFFGEGSRLTVL.

This clonotype was observed a few times. This sequence joins TRBV6-5 and TRBJ1-2; D unclear. Per the germline V gene, CDR1 is MNHEY and CDR2 is SVGAGI. V lost 0 bases and J lost 7, with 15 bases in between. This CDR3 has 15 amino acids. CDR3: CASSYSTPELGGYTF. The CDR3 DNA reads TGTGCCAGCAGTTACTCGACCCCGGAATTGGGTGGCTACACCTTC.

The chain uses TRBV4-3 and TRBJ2-4; TRBD2 agrees at 9 bases. The V segment lost 4 bases and the J segment 3 bases; nucleotides outside the gene matches: 13. The CDR3 length is 18 residues. Germline CDR1 LGHNA, CDR2 YSLEER. In DNA, the CDR3 is TGCGCCAGCAGCCCCAGTTACAGCGGGGGGACATACAAAAACATTCAGTACTTC. Its protein product is CASSPSYSGGTYKNIQYF.

There are many counts of this clonotype. The rearrangement links TRBV20-1 to TRBJ1-1; D is unresolved. The V end lost 4 bases, the J end lost 1 base, and 16 bases lay between the germline ends. Per germline, CDR1 DFQATT and CDR2 SNEGSKA (reference sequence). The CDR3 has 15 amino acids. The CDR3 reads CSAKISSDKNTEAFF. CDR3 in DNA: TGCAGTGCTAAGATCAGTTCGGATAAGAACACTGAAGCTTTCTTT.

This clonotype was observed many times. This rearrangement joins TRBV10-2 to TRBJ2-3; 9 nucleotides agree with TRBD2. Per the germline V gene, CDR1 is WSHSY and CDR2 is SAAADI. The CDR3 is 15 amino acids. With 6 bases clipped from V and 5 bases from J, the junction kept 9 bases outside the gene matches. The CDR3, as DNA: TGCGCCAGCAGGGCCAGGCGGGGGGGCGAAGATACGCAGTATTTT. Translated, it gives CASRARRGGEDTQYF.

This clonotype came up many times. The chain employs TRBV5-4 and TRBJ2-1; D is possibly TRBD1 or TRBD2 (6 bases each). The length of the CDR3 is 15 residues. The ends were cut back, 3 bases at V and 7 bases at J, with 17 bases in the middle. Per germline, CDR1 SGHNT and CDR2 YYREEE (reference sequence). The CDR3 is CASSSGAQARNEQFF. The CDR3 bases are TGTGCCAGCAGCTCGGGGGCGCAGGCCAGAAATGAGCAGTTCTTC.

This clonotype has a count of ten or more. With a much larger clone just one base away, this may be a read error. The chain combines TRBV7-2 with TRBJ2-3; D not certain. The CDR3 length is 11 residues. CDR1 and CDR2 from the germline V gene are SGHTA and FQGNSA. V lost 2 bases to trimming and J lost 7 bases, with 4 bases between them. The chain's CDR3 is CASSLSYTQYF. The CDR3 region has the DNA TGTGCCAGCAGCTTATCATATACGCAGTATTTT.